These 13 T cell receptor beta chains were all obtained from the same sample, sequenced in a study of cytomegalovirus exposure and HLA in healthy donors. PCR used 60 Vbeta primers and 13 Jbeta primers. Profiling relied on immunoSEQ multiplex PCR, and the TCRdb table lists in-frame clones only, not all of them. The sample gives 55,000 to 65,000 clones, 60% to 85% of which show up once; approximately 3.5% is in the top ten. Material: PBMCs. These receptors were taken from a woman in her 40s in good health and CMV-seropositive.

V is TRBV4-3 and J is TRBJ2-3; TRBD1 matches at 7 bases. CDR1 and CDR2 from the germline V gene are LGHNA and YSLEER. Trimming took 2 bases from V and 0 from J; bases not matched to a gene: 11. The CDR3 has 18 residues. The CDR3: CASSQTGQLTYSTDTQYF. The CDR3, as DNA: TGCGCCAGCAGCCAAACGGGACAGCTAACTTATAGCACAGATACGCAGTATTTT.

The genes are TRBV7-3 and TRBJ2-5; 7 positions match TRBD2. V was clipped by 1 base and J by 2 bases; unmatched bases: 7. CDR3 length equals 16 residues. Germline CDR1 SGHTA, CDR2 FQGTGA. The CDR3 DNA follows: TGTGCCAGCAGCTTAATTTCCGCGGGACTACAAGAGACCCAGTACTTC. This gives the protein CASSLISAGLQETQYF.

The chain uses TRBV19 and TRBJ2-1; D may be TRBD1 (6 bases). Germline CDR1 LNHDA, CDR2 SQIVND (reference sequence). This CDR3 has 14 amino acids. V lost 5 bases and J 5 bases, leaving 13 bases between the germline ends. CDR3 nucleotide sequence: TGTGCCAGTAGTTCTCAGGGGTTCCACAATGAGCAGTTCTTC. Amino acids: CASSSQGFHNEQFF.

CDR3 bases: TGTGCCAGCAGCCTAGGACTACAGGGGGGTGAGCAGTTCTTC. Amino acid sequence: CASSLGLQGGEQFF. This chain links TRBV14 with TRBJ2-1; the match to TRBD1 covers 8 bases. Trimming removed 4 bases from V and 9 bases from J; junction bases left unmatched: 8. The CDR3 extends over 14 amino acids. CDR1 is SGHDN and CDR2 is FVKESK in the germline V gene.

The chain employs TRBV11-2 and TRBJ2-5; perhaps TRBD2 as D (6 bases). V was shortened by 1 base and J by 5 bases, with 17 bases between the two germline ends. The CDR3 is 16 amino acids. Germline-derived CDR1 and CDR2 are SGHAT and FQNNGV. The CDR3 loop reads CASSLVVAGGAETQYF. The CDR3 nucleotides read TGTGCCAGCAGCTTAGTAGTGGCGGGCGGGGCGGAGACCCAGTACTTC. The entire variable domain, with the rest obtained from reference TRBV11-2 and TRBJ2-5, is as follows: EAGVAQSPRYKIIEKRQSVAFWCNPISGHATLYWYQQILGQGPKLLIQFQNNGVVDDSQLPKDRFSAERLKGVDSTLKIQPAKLEDSAVYLCASSLVVAGGAETQYFGPGTRLLVL.

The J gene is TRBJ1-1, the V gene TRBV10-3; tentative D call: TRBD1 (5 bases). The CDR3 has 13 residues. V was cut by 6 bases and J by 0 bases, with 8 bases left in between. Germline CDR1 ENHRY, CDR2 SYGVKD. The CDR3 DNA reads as TGTGCCATCAGCTACAGGTTGAACACTGAAGCTTTCTTT. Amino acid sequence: CAISYRLNTEAFF.

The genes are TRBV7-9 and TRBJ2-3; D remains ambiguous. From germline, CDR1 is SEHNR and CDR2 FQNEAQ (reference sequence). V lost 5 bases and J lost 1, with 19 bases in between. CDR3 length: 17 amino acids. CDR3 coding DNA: TGTGCCAGCAGCCCGACGGGTGGCCTTCTTGGCACAGATACGCAGTATTTT. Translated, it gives CASSPTGGLLGTDTQYF.

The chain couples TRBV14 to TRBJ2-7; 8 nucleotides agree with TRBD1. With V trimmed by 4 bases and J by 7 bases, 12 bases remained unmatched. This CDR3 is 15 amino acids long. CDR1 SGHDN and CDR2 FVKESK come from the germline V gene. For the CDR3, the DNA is TGTGCCAGCAGCCCTGGGACAGGCCCTTCAGGGGAGCAGTACTTC. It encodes CASSPGTGPSGEQYF.

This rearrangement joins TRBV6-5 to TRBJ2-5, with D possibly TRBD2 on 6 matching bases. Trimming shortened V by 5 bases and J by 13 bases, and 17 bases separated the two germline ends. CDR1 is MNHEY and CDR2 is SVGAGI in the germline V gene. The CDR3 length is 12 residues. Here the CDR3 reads CASSGGAEGRYF. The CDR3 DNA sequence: TGTGCCAGCAGTGGAGGGGCGGAGGGACGGTACTTC.

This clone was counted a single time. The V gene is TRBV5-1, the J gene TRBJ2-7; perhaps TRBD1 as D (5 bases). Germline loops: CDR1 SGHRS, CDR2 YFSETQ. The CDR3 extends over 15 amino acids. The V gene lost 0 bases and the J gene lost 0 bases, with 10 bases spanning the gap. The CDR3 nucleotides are TGCGCCAGCAGCTTGGGGCAGGGCGCCTCCTACGAGCAGTACTTC. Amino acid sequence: CASSLGQGASYEQYF.

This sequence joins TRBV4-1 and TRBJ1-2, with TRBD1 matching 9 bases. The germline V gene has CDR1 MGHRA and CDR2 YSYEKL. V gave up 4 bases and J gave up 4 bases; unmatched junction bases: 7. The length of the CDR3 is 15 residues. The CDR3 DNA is TGCGCCAGCAGCCGAGGGACAGGGACGGGCTATGGCTACACCTTC. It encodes CASSRGTGTGYGYTF.

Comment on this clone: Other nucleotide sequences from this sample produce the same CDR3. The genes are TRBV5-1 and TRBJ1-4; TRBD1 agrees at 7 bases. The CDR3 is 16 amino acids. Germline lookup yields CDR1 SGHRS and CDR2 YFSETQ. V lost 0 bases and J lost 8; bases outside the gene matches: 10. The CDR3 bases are TGCGCCAGCAGCTTGGCGGTTCGGGACAGTGGCGAAAAACTGTTTTTT. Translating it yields CASSLAVRDSGEKLFF. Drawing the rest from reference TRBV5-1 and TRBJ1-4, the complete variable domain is KAGVTQTPRYLIKTRGQQVTLSCSPISGHRSVSWYQQTPGQGLQFLFEYFSETQRNKGNFPGRFSGRQFSNSRSEMNVSTLELGDSALYLCASSLAVRDSGEKLFFGSGTQLSVL.

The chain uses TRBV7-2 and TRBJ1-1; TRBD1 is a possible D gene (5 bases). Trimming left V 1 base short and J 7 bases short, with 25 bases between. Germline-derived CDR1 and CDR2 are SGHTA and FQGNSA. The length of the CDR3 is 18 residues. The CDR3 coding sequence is TGTGCCAGCAGCTTAGGGGACTTCTTCATGGACACCCCTCATGAAGCTTTCTTT. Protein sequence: CASSLGDFFMDTPHEAFF. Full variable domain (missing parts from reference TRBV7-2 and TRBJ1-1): GAGVSQSPSNKVTEKGKDVELRCDPISGHTALYWYRQSLGQGLEFLIYFQGNSAPDKSGLPSDRFSAERTGGSVSTLTIQRTQQEDSAVYLCASSLGDFFMDTPHEAFFGQGTRLTVV.